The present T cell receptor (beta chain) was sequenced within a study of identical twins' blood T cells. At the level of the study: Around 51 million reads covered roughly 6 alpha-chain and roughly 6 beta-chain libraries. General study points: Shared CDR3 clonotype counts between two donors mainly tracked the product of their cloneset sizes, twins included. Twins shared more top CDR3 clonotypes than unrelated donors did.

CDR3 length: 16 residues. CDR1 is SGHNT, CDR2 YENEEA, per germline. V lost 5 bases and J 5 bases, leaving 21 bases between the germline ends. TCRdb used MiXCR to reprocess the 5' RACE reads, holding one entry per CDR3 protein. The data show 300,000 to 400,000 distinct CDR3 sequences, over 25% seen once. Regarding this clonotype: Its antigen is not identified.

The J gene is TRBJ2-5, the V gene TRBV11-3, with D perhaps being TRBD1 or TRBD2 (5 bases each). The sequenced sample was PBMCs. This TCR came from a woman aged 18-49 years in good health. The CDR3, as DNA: TGTGCCAGCAGCCCTGGGACCGTCAAAGGCCACGAGACCCAGTACTTC. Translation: CASSPGTVKGHETQYF.